This TCR beta chain was sequenced for a study of shared clonotypes between healthy human individuals. Trimming took off 5 bases at V and 2 bases at J, with 13 bases between the two ends. This CDR3 is 14 amino acids long. From germline, CDR1 is MDHEN and CDR2 SYDVKM. Replicate PCRs for unsorted PBMC used around 280 ng DNA (approximately 30,000 T cell genomes). Ten immunoSEQ deep assay plates were used to sequence unsorted PBMC DNA. Profiling relied on immunoSEQ multiplex PCR, and the TCRdb table lists in-frame clones only, not all of them. The data contain a few hundred thousand clones, more than 70% of them seen just once; the ten biggest clones take up about 12%. All of the donors resided in Nashville, Tennessee, and each was a Caucasian adult. Without sorting, samples used some 100 million PBMCs for genomic DNA.

Sequencing was done on a sample of PBMCs. The clonotype originates from a woman aged 40 to 50 in good health. Some clones in this sample may be carry-over from other donors' samples. The chain has TRBV28 and TRBJ2-7; D is uncertain. CDR3 sequence reads: CASSPIPIPYEQYF. The CDR3 DNA follows: TGTGCCAGCAGTCCCATCCCCATTCCCTACGAGCAGTACTTC.